The present entry profiles one T cell receptor beta chain with its context. Its antigen remains unidentified. Different DNA sequences within this sample yield the same CDR3. The authors sorted CD4+ naive, central memory, regulatory and stem cell-like memory cells via CD45RO/CCR7/CD25/CD127/CD95/CD27. Expressed TCRB transcripts were sequenced, since all the RNA that had been isolated was reverse transcribed. Regulatory, naive and central memory T cell samples averaged around 3.9 million reads. TCRdb's table, derived via immunoSEQ multiplex PCR, lists solely in-frame clones and lacks some. Seen here are 330,000 or so clones, less than 20% observed once, and the top ten hold approximately 0.041%. Germline V CDR1 and CDR2: KGHSH, LQKENI. V shed 3 bases, J shed 2 bases, and the junction held 2 bases outside the gene matches. The CDR3 length is 14 residues. The sample originates from a study of beta chain features in type 1 diabetes.

Regarding the study as a whole: These data did not resolve whether HLA type affects TCRB rearrangement.

The chain uses TRBV18 and TRBJ2-7, with TRBD2 identical over 9 bases. The receptor's source is a woman aged 18-35 years in good health. Source material: naive CD4+ T cells from blood. The CDR3 DNA is TGTGCCAGCTCACCTCCTAGCGGGACCTACGAGCAGTACTTC. Translated: CASSPPSGTYEQYF.